This T cell receptor beta chain was found in a study of T-cell reconstitution after alpha-beta-depleted transplantation in children. Trimming took 3 bases from V and 0 from J; bases not matched to a gene: 5. The germline V gene encodes CDR1 MGHRA and CDR2 YSYEKL. This CDR3 spans 16 amino acids. The TCRbeta library was prepared with unique molecular identifiers. MiXCR was run by TCRdb on the PCR reads, yielding one entry per CDR3 protein. The sample yields more than 150,000 distinct CDR3 sequences, less than 8% seen once. This clonotype has at least ten counts. The clonotype originates from a human donor who donated a stem cell graft to a child with Wiskott-Aldrich syndrome. The material was PBMCs from the stem cell graft donor, obtained from the stem cell graft. This chain connects TRBV4-1 to TRBJ2-5, with 9 positions matching TRBD2. Here the CDR3 reads CASSQKRGANQETQYF. CDR3 DNA: TGCGCCAGCAGCCAGAAGCGGGGGGCCAACCAAGAGACCCAGTACTTC.